This TCR beta chain was documented in a study of blood T cell repertoires in COVID-19. About the study: The samples span acute and convalescent COVID-19 from the United States, Italy and Spain. The analysed material was cDNA or gDNA that came from T cells, B-cell-depleted T cells, or PBMCs.

Authors' methods: Amplification with reference gene primers provided the estimates of nucleated cell counts. Measured with immunoSEQ multiplex PCR; TCRdb has only the in-frame clones, and not every one. That table furnishes V, J and clone size, whereas the DNA furnished D and trimming. The sample has some 310,000 clones; roughly 87% are singletons. Deletions cut 4 bases from V and 3 bases from J, with 19 bases between. The CDR3 length is 16 residues. The rearrangement uses TRBV23-1 and TRBJ2-7, with D maybe TRBD2 (6 bases). TRBV23-1 carries the ORF label, with uncertain function. The clonotype was recovered from a man aged 45-65 years with active or convalescent COVID-19. Sequenced: peripheral blood. CDR3 amino acids: CASSPVGLDPIYEQYF. The CDR3 coding sequence is TGCGCCAGCAGTCCCGTGGGACTCGATCCTATCTACGAGCAGTACTTC.